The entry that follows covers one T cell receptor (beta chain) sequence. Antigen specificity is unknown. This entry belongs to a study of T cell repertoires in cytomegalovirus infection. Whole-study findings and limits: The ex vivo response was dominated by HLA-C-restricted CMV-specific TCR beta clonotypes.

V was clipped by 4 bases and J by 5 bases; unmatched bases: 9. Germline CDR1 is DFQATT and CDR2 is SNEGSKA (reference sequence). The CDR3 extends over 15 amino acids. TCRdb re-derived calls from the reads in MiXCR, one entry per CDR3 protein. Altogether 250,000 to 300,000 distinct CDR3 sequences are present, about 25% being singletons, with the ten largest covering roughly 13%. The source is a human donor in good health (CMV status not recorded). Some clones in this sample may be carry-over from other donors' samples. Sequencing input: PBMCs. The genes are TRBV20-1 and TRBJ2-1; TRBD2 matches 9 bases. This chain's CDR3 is CSATDLSGGHNEQFF. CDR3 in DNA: TGCAGTGCTACCGACCTTAGCGGGGGCCACAATGAGCAGTTCTTC.